This is a list of T cell receptor beta chains from one sample in a study of OX40 agonist ivuxolimab in advanced cancers. TCRdb keeps only in-frame clones here, not all; method: immunoSEQ multiplex PCR. Among over 35,000 clones listed, 85% to 90% were seen once. The material was CD4+ or CD8+ T cells sorted from blood, obtained in a trial of the OX40 agonist ivuxolimab. Receptors were obtained from an adult with an advanced solid tumor such as melanoma, head and neck, liver or kidney cancer. The CDR3 runs from the conserved cysteine through the conserved F or W. The D gene is left open where the match is weak. Where a row states a size, it is once, few, many or the class of an expanded clone; other rows omit it.

size: NA; J: TRBJ1-6; V: TRBV7-2; D: NA; DNA: TGTGCCAGCACCCAGAACAATAATTCACCCCTCCACTTT; CDR3: CASTQNNNSPLHF
size: NA; J: TRBJ2-3; V: TRBV7-2; D: TRBD2; DNA: TGTGCCAGCAGCTTTCTTAGCGGGGGACACACAGATACGCAGTATTTT; CDR3: CASSFLSGGHTDTQYF
size: once; J: TRBJ2-5; V: TRBV7-3; D: TRBD2; DNA: TGTGCCAGCAGCCTTACTAGCGGGGGAGAGACCCAGTACTTC; CDR3: CASSLTSGGETQYF
size: NA; J: TRBJ2-5; V: TRBV7-9; D: NA; DNA: TGTGCCAGCAGCTTAGAAGGAGGGAAGGTAGGAGAGACCCAGTACTTC; CDR3: CASSLEGGKVGETQYF
size: NA; J: TRBJ2-3; V: TRBV5-1; D: TRBD1; DNA: TGCGCCAGCAGCTCGGGACAGTTGGGGAGCACAGATACGCAGTATTTT; CDR3: CASSSGQLGSTDTQYF
size: NA; J: TRBJ1-1; V: TRBV5-1; D: NA; DNA: TGCGCCAGCAGCTCACTAGAGGGGGTTTGGAACACTGAAGCTTTCTTT; CDR3: CASSSLEGVWNTEAFF
size: NA; J: TRBJ1-2; V: TRBV7-2; D: NA; DNA: TGTGCCAGCAGCTTAGGGGCCGGGCACTACACCTTC; CDR3: CASSLGAGHYTF
size: NA; J: TRBJ1-5; V: TRBV18; D: NA; DNA: TGTGCCAGCTCACCAGGTAGCAATCAGCCCCAGCATTTT; CDR3: CASSPGSNQPQHF
size: NA; J: TRBJ1-5; V: TRBV7-8; D: NA; DNA: TGTGCCAGCAGCCGAGGGGGGGGCGGTCAGCCCCAGCATTTT; CDR3: CASSRGGGGQPQHF
size: NA; J: TRBJ2-5; V: TRBV7-8; D: NA; DNA: TGTGCCAGCAGGATGGGTGAGACCCAGTACTTC; CDR3: CASRMGETQYF
size: NA; J: TRBJ2-6; V: TRBV5-1; D: NA; DNA: TGCGCCAGCAGCCTCGTGGTGTCTGGGGCCAACGTCCTGACTTTC; CDR3: CASSLVVSGANVLTF
size: NA; J: TRBJ1-4; V: TRBV7-2; D: TRBD1; DNA: TGTGCCAGCGCTCGACAGGGAACTAATGAAAAACTGTTTTTT; CDR3: CASARQGTNEKLFF
size: NA; J: TRBJ2-3; V: TRBV19; D: NA; DNA: TGTGCCAGTAGTGTGGGGCCTAGCACAGATACGCAGTATTTT; CDR3: CASSVGPSTDTQYF
size: once; J: TRBJ2-1; V: TRBV7-9; D: NA; DNA: TGTGCCAGCAGCTTAGGGCAGGGGGGCCGGACTGAGCAGTTCTTC; CDR3: CASSLGQGGRTEQFF
size: NA; J: TRBJ2-7; V: TRBV6-4; D: TRBD1; DNA: TGTGCCAGCAGTGATCGCAGGGACAGGGACAGCTCCTACGAGCAGTACTTC; CDR3: CASSDRRDRDSSYEQYF
size: NA; J: TRBJ1-5; V: TRBV27; D: NA; DNA: TGTGCCAGCAGTCTAACCTTTGGTCCGGGACATCAGCCCCAGCATTTT; CDR3: CASSLTFGPGHQPQHF
size: NA; J: TRBJ1-5; V: TRBV6-1; D: TRBD1; DNA: TGTGCCAGCAGCCTGACAGGGAATCAGCCCCAGCATTTT; CDR3: CASSLTGNQPQHF
size: NA; J: TRBJ1-3; V: TRBV18; D: NA; DNA: TGTGCCAGCTCACCGATCATGATGAGCTCTGGAAACACCATATATTTT; CDR3: CASSPIMMSSGNTIYF
size: NA; J: TRBJ2-4; V: TRBV5-4; D: TRBD1; DNA: TGTGCCAGCAGCATGGGACAGCAAGACTACATTCAGTACTTC; CDR3: CASSMGQQDYIQYF
size: NA; J: TRBJ2-1; V: TRBV4-3; D: NA; DNA: TGCGCCAGCAGCCAAGAAATGCGGGGTTGGGTCAATGAGCAGTTCTTC; CDR3: CASSQEMRGWVNEQFF
size: NA; J: TRBJ1-2; V: TRBV19; D: NA; DNA: TGTGCCAGTAGAAGGAGGGCCTTTGGCTACACCTTC; CDR3: CASRRRAFGYTF
size: NA; J: TRBJ2-3; V: TRBV5-4; D: TRBD2; DNA: TGTGCCAGCAGCTCCCGGACTAGTTCAGATACGCAGTATTTT; CDR3: CASSSRTSSDTQYF
size: NA; J: TRBJ2-5; V: TRBV5-1; D: NA; DNA: TGCGCCAGCAGCAGCTTTAGCGGCACCCAAGAGACCCAGTACTTC; CDR3: CASSSFSGTQETQYF
size: NA; J: TRBJ1-2; V: TRBV5-1; D: NA; DNA: TGCGCCAGCAGCTTTTCAACAGGGATCTATGGCTACACCTTC; CDR3: CASSFSTGIYGYTF
size: NA; J: TRBJ2-3; V: TRBV6-6; D: NA; DNA: TGTGCCAGCAGTTCCCCGTCTCGGACAGATACGCAGTATTTT; CDR3: CASSSPSRTDTQYF
size: NA; J: TRBJ1-1; V: TRBV5-1; D: TRBD1; DNA: TGCGCCAGCAGCCCGAAGACAGGGAGGAACACTGAAGCTTTCTTT; CDR3: CASSPKTGRNTEAFF
size: NA; J: TRBJ1-4; V: TRBV5-1; D: NA; DNA: TGCGCCAGCAGCTTAGGGTCACTTCCCCTAGCAACTAATGAAAAACTGTTTTTT; CDR3: CASSLGSLPLATNEKLFF
size: NA; J: TRBJ2-7; V: TRBV10-2; D: NA; DNA: TGCGCCAGCAGTGAAACTAGTGGGGTCTCCTACGAGCAGTACTTC; CDR3: CASSETSGVSYEQYF
size: NA; J: TRBJ2-1; V: TRBV5-1; D: NA; DNA: TGCGCCAGCACCGACCAGAGCTCCTACAATGAGCAGTTCTTC; CDR3: CASTDQSSYNEQFF
size: NA; J: TRBJ2-5; V: TRBV5-1; D: TRBD2; DNA: TGCGCCAGCAGGGGGAGGGACCAAGAGACCCAGTACTTC; CDR3: CASRGRDQETQYF
size: NA; J: TRBJ1-5; V: TRBV2; D: NA; DNA: TGTGCCAGCAGTTCCTCAGGGGTGGCCCAGCATTTT; CDR3: CASSSSGVAQHF
size: NA; J: TRBJ1-1; V: TRBV2; D: NA; DNA: TGTGCCAGCAGTGTATATACACACACTGAAGCTTTCTTT; CDR3: CASSVYTHTEAFF
size: NA; J: TRBJ2-7; V: TRBV5-1; D: NA; DNA: TGCGCCAGCAGCTTGGGTACAAGCTCCTACGAGCAGTACTTC; CDR3: CASSLGTSSYEQYF
size: once; J: TRBJ2-1; V: TRBV7-2; D: NA; DNA: TGTGCCAGCAGCTTAACGTTCTCGGGTGAGCAGTTCTTC; CDR3: CASSLTFSGEQFF
size: NA; J: TRBJ1-2; V: TRBV20-1; D: NA; DNA: TGCAGTGTCACGGCGGCAAATGGCTACACCTTC; CDR3: CSVTAANGYTF
size: NA; J: TRBJ1-4; V: TRBV5-1; D: TRBD1; DNA: TGCGCCAGCAGCCGCACAGGGGAGAATGAAAAACTGTTTTTT; CDR3: CASSRTGENEKLFF
size: NA; J: TRBJ2-1; V: TRBV18; D: TRBD2; DNA: TGTGCCAGCTCACCCACAGCGGGGACTAGCGGGAGTGAGCAGTTCTTC; CDR3: CASSPTAGTSGSEQFF
size: NA; J: TRBJ2-1; V: TRBV7-2; D: TRBD2; DNA: TGTGCCAGCAGCTTTGGGAAAGCGGGGGGATACAATGAGCAGTTCTTC; CDR3: CASSFGKAGGYNEQFF
size: NA; J: TRBJ2-5; V: TRBV15; D: NA; DNA: TGTGCCACCAGCAGACGAAGCCCAGGACGGGGGACCCAGTACTTC; CDR3: CATSRRSPGRGTQYF
size: NA; J: TRBJ2-5; V: TRBV10-3; D: NA; DNA: TGTGCCATCAGTGACGTACAAGAGACCCAGTACTTC; CDR3: CAISDVQETQYF
size: NA; J: TRBJ1-5; V: TRBV15; D: NA; DNA: TGTGCCACCAGCAGAAGGGGGGAAAGCAATCAGCCCCAGCATTTT; CDR3: CATSRRGESNQPQHF
size: NA; J: TRBJ1-1; V: TRBV6-6; D: TRBD1; DNA: TGTGCCAGCAGATCCGTCGACAGGGTGGGAGCTTTCTTT; CDR3: CASRSVDRVGAFF
size: NA; J: TRBJ1-2; V: TRBV5-1; D: TRBD1; DNA: TGCGCCAGCAGCTCTACCCAGGGGGCCGTCGTCGGCTACACCTTC; CDR3: CASSSTQGAVVGYTF
size: NA; J: TRBJ1-1; V: TRBV5-6; D: TRBD1; DNA: TGTGCCAGCAGCTGGGACAGGGCTCGCACTGAAGCTTTCTTT; CDR3: CASSWDRARTEAFF
size: NA; J: TRBJ1-4; V: TRBV18; D: NA; DNA: TGTGCCAGCTCACCCCGGGCCAAAAATGAAAAACTGTTTTTT; CDR3: CASSPRAKNEKLFF
size: NA; J: TRBJ1-5; V: TRBV18; D: NA; DNA: TGTGCCAGCTCACCATCAAGGGATCAGCCCCAGCATTTT; CDR3: CASSPSRDQPQHF